A selection of T cell receptor beta chains follows, all from one sample in a study of blood T cell repertoires in COVID-19. Profiling relied on immunoSEQ multiplex PCR, and the TCRdb table lists in-frame clones only, not all of them. The sample shows 150,000 to 200,000 clones, 89% of them seen only once. The sequenced sample was PBMCs or T cells enriched from blood (not recorded which). Receptor source: a woman younger than 35 who had recovered from COVID-19. The CDR3 runs from the conserved cysteine through the conserved F or W. A D gene is named only where the DNA matches it firmly. Expanded clones get a size class; other rows say once, few or many, or leave the size out.

DNA: TGTGCCAGCAGCGTCGGGCTAGCGGCCTACAATGAGCAGTTCTTC
CDR3: CASSVGLAAYNEQFF
J: TRBJ2-1
D: TRBD2
size: -
length: 15
V: TRBV9

DNA: TGTGCCAGCAGCCAAGACTGGACAGGGGTAAGGTCTGAAGCTTTCTTT
CDR3: CASSQDWTGVRSEAFF
J: TRBJ1-1
D: TRBD1
size: -
length: 16
V: TRBV3-1/TRBV3-2

DNA: TGTGCCAGCAGTTTAGCCAGAGGGAACACTGAAGCTTTCTTT
CDR3: CASSLARGNTEAFF
J: TRBJ1-1
D: -
size: once
length: 14
V: TRBV27

DNA: TGTGCCAGCAGTTACTCGAGACAGGGGGCAAGTCTACCCTATGGCTACACCTTC
CDR3: CASSYSRQGASLPYGYTF
J: TRBJ1-2
D: TRBD1
size: once
length: 18
V: TRBV6-2/TRBV6-3

DNA: TGTGCCAGCAGTGACCCTCGGGCGGGGGGGTTGAATGAGCAGTTCTTC
CDR3: CASSDPRAGGLNEQFF
J: TRBJ2-1
D: TRBD2
size: -
length: 16
V: TRBV6-4

DNA: TGTGCCAGCAGCTTAGCGATTGGCAGGGGGCAAGAGACCCAGTACTTC
CDR3: CASSLAIGRGQETQYF
J: TRBJ2-5
D: TRBD1
size: -
length: 16
V: TRBV7-2

DNA: TGTGCCAGCGAACAGGGGGCCATGTACACTGAAGCTTTCTTT
CDR3: CASEQGAMYTEAFF
J: TRBJ1-1
D: TRBD1
size: -
length: 14
V: TRBV7-6

DNA: TGTGCCAGCAGTTCTACCGGGGGGGGGCGTACAGATACGCAGTATTTT
CDR3: CASSSTGGGRTDTQYF
J: TRBJ2-3
D: TRBD2
size: -
length: 16
V: TRBV27

DNA: TGTGCCAGCAGCCCGGACGGGACTAGCACAGATACGCAGTATTTT
CDR3: CASSPDGTSTDTQYF
J: TRBJ2-3
D: -
size: -
length: 15
V: TRBV28

DNA: TGTGCCAGCAGCCAAAAGACAGGGACAGGGTCCTATAATTCACCCCTCCACTTT
CDR3: CASSQKTGTGSYNSPLHF
J: TRBJ1-6
D: TRBD1
size: -
length: 18
V: TRBV4-2

DNA: TGTGCCATCAGAGGGACAGGGCTTGAAAAACTGTTTTTT
CDR3: CAIRGTGLEKLFF
J: TRBJ1-4
D: TRBD1
size: -
length: 13
V: TRBV10-3

DNA: TGTGCCAGCAGCGCCCCCCTAGCGGGGATCGACAATGAGCAGTTCTTC
CDR3: CASSAPLAGIDNEQFF
J: TRBJ2-1
D: TRBD2
size: -
length: 16
V: TRBV9

DNA: TGTGCCAGCAGTTTTAGGAACAGGGGGGACTCTGGAAACACCATATATTTT
CDR3: CASSFRNRGDSGNTIYF
J: TRBJ1-3
D: TRBD1
size: -
length: 17
V: TRBV28

DNA: TGTGCCAGCCAACGACAGGGGAGTAGTTCACCCCTCCACTTT
CDR3: CASQRQGSSSPLHF
J: TRBJ1-6
D: TRBD1
size: -
length: 14
V: TRBV3-1/TRBV3-2

DNA: TGTGCCAGCACTCAATCGGGGGTAGGGGACACCGGGGAGCTGTTTTTT
CDR3: CASTQSGVGDTGELFF
J: TRBJ2-2
D: -
size: -
length: 16
V: TRBV25-1

DNA: TGTGCCAGCAGCTCCCGTCAGACAGGGAACCCCCACACTGAAGCTTTCTTT
CDR3: CASSSRQTGNPHTEAFF
J: TRBJ1-1
D: TRBD1
size: -
length: 17
V: TRBV13

DNA: TGTGCCAGCAGCACGGGAAGCGGGGGGGTTCCAGATACGCAGTATTTT
CDR3: CASSTGSGGVPDTQYF
J: TRBJ2-3
D: TRBD2
size: -
length: 16
V: TRBV5-4

DNA: TGTGCCAGCAGTTACACAGGGGCGGGCGAGCAGTACTTC
CDR3: CASSYTGAGEQYF
J: TRBJ2-7
D: TRBD1
size: -
length: 13
V: TRBV6-5

DNA: TGCAGCGTTCGGGGAGATCTTTGGGGGGACGGCTACACCTTC
CDR3: CSVRGDLWGDGYTF
J: TRBJ1-2
D: -
size: -
length: 14
V: TRBV29-1

DNA: TGCGCCAGCAGCCAAAGGGCGGGTACCGGGGAGCTGTTTTTT
CDR3: CASSQRAGTGELFF
J: TRBJ2-2
D: -
size: -
length: 14
V: TRBV4-1

DNA: TGTGCCAGCAGCGAGAAGGGGGCTAATGAAAAACTGTTTTTT
CDR3: CASSEKGANEKLFF
J: TRBJ1-4
D: -
size: -
length: 14
V: TRBV7-9

DNA: TGTGCCAGCAGTTTGTCAGGGTCGAATGAGCAGTTCTTC
CDR3: CASSLSGSNEQFF
J: TRBJ2-1
D: -
size: -
length: 13
V: TRBV27

DNA: TGTGCCAGCAGTACACCTAGCACAGATACGCAGTATTTT
CDR3: CASSTPSTDTQYF
J: TRBJ2-3
D: -
size: few
length: 13
V: TRBV28

DNA: TGTGCCAGCAGCTTAGGAGGCACCTACTACGAGCAGTACTTC
CDR3: CASSLGGTYYEQYF
J: TRBJ2-7
D: -
size: -
length: 14
V: TRBV7-9

DNA: TGTGCCAGTAGTATAGATCATAGGGACTCACCCCAGGATACGCAGTATTTT
CDR3: CASSIDHRDSPQDTQYF
J: TRBJ2-3
D: -
size: once
length: 17
V: TRBV19

DNA: TGTGCCAGCAGCGTAGCTTGGGGGGGATCGGCGGAAGCTTTCTTT
CDR3: CASSVAWGGSAEAFF
J: TRBJ1-1
D: -
size: -
length: 15
V: TRBV9

DNA: TGTGCCAGCAGCTCGGGTTACAATGAGCAGTTCTTC
CDR3: CASSSGYNEQFF
J: TRBJ2-1
D: -
size: -
length: 12
V: TRBV9

DNA: TGCAGCGTTGAAGATCAAGACAGGGGGAATGGCTACACCTTC
CDR3: CSVEDQDRGNGYTF
J: TRBJ1-2
D: TRBD1
size: -
length: 14
V: TRBV29-1

DNA: TGTGCCAGCAGCCGATTGTCTAGCGGGGGACAAGAGACCCAGTACTTC
CDR3: CASSRLSSGGQETQYF
J: TRBJ2-5
D: TRBD2
size: -
length: 16
V: TRBV4-2

DNA: TGTGCCAGCAAATCCGCCGGGGAGCTGTTTTTT
CDR3: CASKSAGELFF
J: TRBJ2-2
D: -
size: -
length: 11
V: TRBV5-5

DNA: TGTGCCAGCAGCTTAAGAGTGGGACAGGGTTCGGAGACCCAGTACTTC
CDR3: CASSLRVGQGSETQYF
J: TRBJ2-5
D: TRBD1
size: -
length: 16
V: TRBV11-2